These 26 T cell receptor beta chains were sequenced from one sample in a study of blood T cell repertoires in COVID-19. Assay: immunoSEQ multiplex PCR; the TCRdb copy retains only in-frame clones and omits some. This repertoire shows about 83,000 clones, roughly 86% found once; its top ten account for about 8%. Sequencing was performed on peripheral blood. The receptors were sampled from a man aged 45-65 years with active COVID-19.

The V call is TRBV6-2 or TRBV6-3, the J call TRBJ2-1, with 12 bases fitting TRBD2. Germline values: CDR1 MNHEY, CDR2 SVGEGT. This CDR3 has 16 amino acids. The junction had 9 bases not matched to a gene; V was cut back by 6 bases and J by 6 bases. The chain's CDR3 is CASSSNLAGGRNEQFF. CDR3 nucleotides: TGTGCCAGCAGCTCTAACCTAGCGGGGGGGCGCAATGAGCAGTTCTTC.

V is TRBV9 and J is TRBJ2-2; D unclear. The germline V and J ends were trimmed by 4 bases and 3 bases, with 13 bases remaining between them. This CDR3 has 15 residues. Germline lookup yields CDR1 SGDLS and CDR2 YYNGEE. In DNA form, the CDR3 reads TGTGCCAGCAGCCCCCCGTCGGTAGACACCGGGGAGCTGTTTTTT. Translating gives CASSPPSVDTGELFF. Drawing the rest from reference TRBV9 and TRBJ2-2, the complete variable domain is DSGVTQTPKHLITATGQRVTLRCSPRSGDLSVYWYQQSLDQGLQFLIQYYNGEERAKGNILERFSAQQFPDLHSELNLSSLELGDSALYFCASSPPSVDTGELFFGEGSRLTVL.

The chain employs TRBV28 and TRBJ1-2; perhaps TRBD1 as D (5 bases). In germline, CDR1 is MDHEN, CDR2 SYDVKM. The CDR3 has 16 residues. Trimming cost V 6 bases and J 8 bases, with 25 bases left between them. CDR3 nucleotides: TGTGCCAGCAGCCTCGGGGGAACCAGGCAGGTGGGAGGCTACACCTTC. Its translation: CASSLGGTRQVGGYTF.

There are a few counts of this clone. The chain employs TRBV6-6 and TRBJ1-4, with D possibly matching TRBD1 (5 bases). The CDR3 length is 13 residues. CDR1 and CDR2 from the germline V gene are MNHNY and SVGAGI (reference sequence). The V gene lost 6 bases and the J gene lost 4 bases, with 9 bases spanning the gap. CDR3 bases: TGTGCCAGCAGCCGGGACTATAATGAAAAACTGTTTTTT. Amino acid sequence: CASSRDYNEKLFF.

The gene calls are TRBV27 and TRBJ1-5; 7 bases are a match to TRBD1. The CDR3 sequence is 21 residues long. Germline V gene lookup returns CDR1 MNHEY and CDR2 SMNVEV (reference sequence). With 4 bases clipped from V and 0 bases from J, the junction kept 21 bases outside the gene matches. CDR3 sequence: CASSYTGVWCSPPYSNQPQHF. DNA for the CDR3: TGTGCCAGCAGTTATACAGGGGTCTGGTGCTCCCCTCCCTATAGCAATCAGCCCCAGCATTTT.

This clone has just one count. The rearrangement uses TRBV10-3 and TRBJ2-7, with TRBD1 identical over 8 bases. This CDR3 spans 12 amino acids. J lost 5 bases, V lost 8 bases, and 5 bases had no gene match. Per germline, CDR1 ENHRY and CDR2 SYGVKD. Written as DNA, the CDR3 is TGTGCCATCGGTCAGGGGGCTCACGAGCAGTACTTC. Amino acid sequence: CAIGQGAHEQYF.

DNA of the CDR3: TGTGCCAGCAGGGACGAGCGGGGGGTTCACGAGCAGTACTTC. Encoded protein: CASRDERGVHEQYF. The V and J genes are TRBV27 and TRBJ2-7; 9 bases line up with TRBD2. Germline values: CDR1 MNHEY, CDR2 SMNVEV (reference sequence). The ends lost 6 bases at V and 5 bases at J; junction bases unmatched: 8. This CDR3 region has 14 residues.

V and J are TRBV5-4 and TRBJ2-2, with 7 bases lining up with TRBD1. The CDR3 covers 13 residues. Germline trimming cut 4 bases from V and 4 bases from J; bases unmatched to any gene: 1. Germline V gene data show CDR1 as SGHNT and CDR2 as YYREEE (reference sequence). The CDR3 is CASSRDSTGELFF. In DNA, the CDR3 is TGTGCCAGCAGCAGGGACAGCACCGGGGAGCTGTTTTTT. Supplemented by reference TRBV5-4 and TRBJ2-2, the full variable domain reads ETGVTQSPTHLIKTRGQQVTLRCSSQSGHNTVSWYQQALGQGPQFIFQYYREEENGRGNFPPRFSGLQFPNYSSELNVNALELDDSALYLCASSRDSTGELFFGEGSRLTVL.

This chain uses TRBV5-1 with TRBJ2-1; TRBD2 agrees at 7 bases. The V segment lost 4 bases and the J segment 3 bases; nucleotides outside the gene matches: 7. The CDR3 covers 15 residues. In germline, CDR1 is SGHRS, CDR2 YFSETQ. The CDR3 is CASSPLGGGYNEQFF. The CDR3 DNA is TGCGCCAGCAGCCCCCTGGGCGGGGGCTACAATGAGCAGTTCTTC.

The count of this clone is one. J is TRBJ2-3 and V is TRBV7-2; D might be TRBD1 (5 bases). Germline V gene lookup returns CDR1 SGHTA and CDR2 FQGNSA. The CDR3 loop spans 14 amino acids. With 5 bases removed from V and 2 bases from J, the gap between germline ends came to 11 bases. CDR3 loop: CASSPPGNTDTQYF. In DNA form, the CDR3 reads TGTGCCAGCAGCCCCCCAGGGAACACAGATACGCAGTATTTT.

A single count supports this clone. J is TRBJ1-6 and V is TRBV7-2, with 7 positions matching TRBD1. CDR1 is SGHTA and CDR2 is FQGNSA in the germline V gene. V shed 2 bases and J 5 bases; nucleotides not matched to a gene: 3. The CDR3 covers 15 residues. CDR3 DNA sequence: TGTGCCAGCAGCTTATTGGGACAGAATAATTCACCCCTCCACTTT. Its translation is CASSLLGQNNSPLHF. Full variable domain (rest looked up from reference TRBV7-2 and TRBJ1-6): GAGVSQSPSNKVTEKGKDVELRCDPISGHTALYWYRQSLGQGLEFLIYFQGNSAPDKSGLPSDRFSAERTGGSVSTLTIQRTQQEDSAVYLCASSLLGQNNSPLHFGNGTRLTVT.

In DNA form, the CDR3 reads TGTGCCAGCAGTTCAATATCCAGGGGGCTGAGGACTGAAGCTTTCTTT. Translated: CASSSISRGLRTEAFF. The chain employs TRBV27 and TRBJ1-1; 8 positions match TRBD1. Germline V lookup: CDR1 MNHEY, CDR2 SMNVEV (reference sequence). This CDR3 region has 16 residues. J lost 5 bases, V lost 4 bases, and 12 bases had no gene match.

V usage is TRBV21-1 and J usage is TRBJ1-6; TRBD1 was called by the table and not checked on the DNA. TRBV21-1 is noted as a pseudogene. The CDR3 totals 18 residues. The CDR3 bases are TGTGCCAGCAGCTTCAGGGGAACACTAACTGGTTATAATTCACCCCTCCACTTT. Its translation is CASSFRGTLTGYNSPLHF.

This rearrangement joins TRBV28 to TRBJ1-2; a weak D match, TRBD1 (5 bases). Germline V gene lookup returns CDR1 MDHEN and CDR2 SYDVKM. V lost 6 bases and J 4 bases, leaving 18 bases between the germline ends. This CDR3 comprises 15 residues. The CDR3, as DNA: TGTGCCAGCAGGCCCGTATCAGGGCTCATCTATGGCTACACCTTC. Translation: CASRPVSGLIYGYTF.

This chain links TRBV27 with TRBJ2-3; 8 bases are a match to TRBD1. The V and J ends lost 4 bases and 2 bases, in that order; junction bases with no gene match: 11. From germline, CDR1 is MNHEY and CDR2 SMNVEV (reference sequence). The CDR3 extends over 17 amino acids. The CDR3 sequence: CASSSRQGMEHTDTQYF. DNA of the CDR3: TGTGCCAGCAGTTCCCGACAGGGGATGGAGCACACAGATACGCAGTATTTT.

The chain employs TRBV2 and TRBJ2-7; 8 bases are shared with TRBD1. Germline V gene lookup returns CDR1 SNHLY and CDR2 FYNNEI. The CDR3 runs to 15 residues. Unmatched junction bases numbered 4, after V lost 0 bases and J lost 3 bases. DNA for the CDR3: TGTGCCAGCAGTGAAGCCCGGACAGGGCGCTACGAGCAGTACTTC. Protein: CASSEARTGRYEQYF.

V usage is TRBV7-2 and J usage is TRBJ2-7; D possibly corresponds to TRBD2 (6 bases). The CDR3 has 14 residues. The ends were cut back, 3 bases at V and 1 base at J, with 10 bases in the middle. In germline, CDR1 is SGHTA, CDR2 FQGNSA. CDR3: CASSLDYASYEQYF. The CDR3 DNA sequence: TGTGCCAGCAGCTTGGACTACGCGTCCTACGAGCAGTACTTC.

The V and J genes are TRBV28 and TRBJ1-4; 8 bases match TRBD1. The V and J ends lost 5 bases and 4 bases, in that order; junction bases with no gene match: 6. Germline loops: CDR1 MDHEN, CDR2 SYDVKM. The CDR3 has 15 amino acids. The CDR3 coding sequence is TGTGCCAGCAGTATTAGGGGACAGGTTAATGAAAAACTGTTTTTT. As protein: CASSIRGQVNEKLFF. Full variable domain (missing parts from reference TRBV28 and TRBJ1-4): DVKVTQSSRYLVKRTGEKVFLECVQDMDHENMFWYRQDPGLGLRLIYFSYDVKMKEKGDIPEGYSVSREKKERFSLILESASTNQTSMYLCASSIRGQVNEKLFFGSGTQLSVL.

The CDR3 DNA sequence: TGTGCCACCAGCAGAGATCTGGCAGCGGGGGCCTCCTACAATGAGCAGTTCTTC. As protein: CATSRDLAAGASYNEQFF. The genes are TRBV15 and TRBJ2-1; 8 bases are a match to TRBD2. Germline V CDR1 and CDR2: LNHNV, YYDKDF (reference sequence). The V gene end was trimmed by 0 bases and the J gene end by 0 bases; junction bases not matched to a gene: 7. The CDR3 is 18 amino acids.

The chain employs TRBV9 and TRBJ2-1; possible D gene TRBD1, 5 bases. V lost 4 bases to trimming and J lost 2 bases, with 19 bases between them. Germline CDR1 is SGDLS and CDR2 is YYNGEE. The CDR3 is 17 residues long. CDR3 region: CASSPPGGAMTYNEQFF. CDR3 nucleotides: TGTGCCAGCAGCCCTCCGGGTGGGGCCATGACCTACAATGAGCAGTTCTTC.

The V gene is TRBV3-1 (or the pseudogene TRBV3-2), the J gene TRBJ2-3, with D possibly matching TRBD2 (6 bases). The CDR3 consists of 15 residues. The ends were cut back, 0 bases at V and 1 base at J, with 8 bases in the middle. In germline, CDR1 is LGHDT, CDR2 YNNKEL (reference sequence). The CDR3, as DNA: TGTGCCAGCAGCCAAGATCGACTAGGCACAGATACGCAGTATTTT. Protein sequence: CASSQDRLGTDTQYF.

This clone was detected a few times. This rearrangement joins TRBV28 to TRBJ1-6, with TRBD1 matching over 9 bases. V trimming: 2 bases; J trimming: 7 bases; junction bases outside the gene matches: 9. The CDR3 totals 17 residues. Germline CDR1 is MDHEN and CDR2 is SYDVKM. The CDR3: CASSLPSLQGANSPLHF. In nucleotides, the CDR3 is TGTGCCAGCAGTTTACCGAGCCTACAGGGGGCAAATTCACCCCTCCACTTT. The full variable domain, with the rest looked up from reference TRBV28 and TRBJ1-6, is DVKVTQSSRYLVKRTGEKVFLECVQDMDHENMFWYRQDPGLGLRLIYFSYDVKMKEKGDIPEGYSVSREKKERFSLILESASTNQTSMYLCASSLPSLQGANSPLHFGNGTRLTVT.

The chain has TRBV6-5 and TRBJ1-1; a possible D gene is TRBD1 (6 bases). Germline V lookup: CDR1 MNHEY, CDR2 SVGAGI. The CDR3 length is 16 residues. The V gene lost 0 bases and the J gene lost 1 base, with 12 bases spanning the gap. CDR3 loop: CASSYSRGGWNTEAFF. CDR3 DNA: TGTGCCAGCAGTTACTCCAGGGGCGGATGGAACACTGAAGCTTTCTTT.

V gene TRBV5-1 combines with J gene TRBJ2-2; TRBD1 matches at 7 bases. CDR1 is SGHRS and CDR2 is YFSETQ in the germline V gene. V dropped 4 bases and J dropped 2; count of bases not matched to a gene: 8. The CDR3 covers 16 residues. The CDR3 nucleotides read TGCGCCAGCAGCCCCTCCCGACAGGGCAACACCGGGGAGCTGTTTTTT. Translation gives CASSPSRQGNTGELFF.

The CDR3 sequence is CASSPSLARLGETQYF. The CDR3 region has the DNA TGCGCCAGCAGCCCCTCTTTAGCCCGCCTCGGAGAGACCCAGTACTTC. The chain is built from TRBV5-1 and TRBJ2-5; no firm D call. V lost 4 bases to trimming and J lost 4 bases, with 20 bases between them. The germline CDR1 and CDR2 sequences are SGHRS and YFSETQ. CDR3 size: 16 residues.

This clone was detected only once. V usage is TRBV7-9 and J usage is TRBJ2-3; no firm D call. Germline CDR1 SEHNR, CDR2 FQNEAQ (reference sequence). Trimming cost V 5 bases and J 2 bases, with 11 bases left between them. CDR3 length equals 14 residues. The CDR3: CASSPDYVTDTQYF. The CDR3 coding sequence is TGTGCCAGCAGCCCAGATTACGTCACAGATACGCAGTATTTT.